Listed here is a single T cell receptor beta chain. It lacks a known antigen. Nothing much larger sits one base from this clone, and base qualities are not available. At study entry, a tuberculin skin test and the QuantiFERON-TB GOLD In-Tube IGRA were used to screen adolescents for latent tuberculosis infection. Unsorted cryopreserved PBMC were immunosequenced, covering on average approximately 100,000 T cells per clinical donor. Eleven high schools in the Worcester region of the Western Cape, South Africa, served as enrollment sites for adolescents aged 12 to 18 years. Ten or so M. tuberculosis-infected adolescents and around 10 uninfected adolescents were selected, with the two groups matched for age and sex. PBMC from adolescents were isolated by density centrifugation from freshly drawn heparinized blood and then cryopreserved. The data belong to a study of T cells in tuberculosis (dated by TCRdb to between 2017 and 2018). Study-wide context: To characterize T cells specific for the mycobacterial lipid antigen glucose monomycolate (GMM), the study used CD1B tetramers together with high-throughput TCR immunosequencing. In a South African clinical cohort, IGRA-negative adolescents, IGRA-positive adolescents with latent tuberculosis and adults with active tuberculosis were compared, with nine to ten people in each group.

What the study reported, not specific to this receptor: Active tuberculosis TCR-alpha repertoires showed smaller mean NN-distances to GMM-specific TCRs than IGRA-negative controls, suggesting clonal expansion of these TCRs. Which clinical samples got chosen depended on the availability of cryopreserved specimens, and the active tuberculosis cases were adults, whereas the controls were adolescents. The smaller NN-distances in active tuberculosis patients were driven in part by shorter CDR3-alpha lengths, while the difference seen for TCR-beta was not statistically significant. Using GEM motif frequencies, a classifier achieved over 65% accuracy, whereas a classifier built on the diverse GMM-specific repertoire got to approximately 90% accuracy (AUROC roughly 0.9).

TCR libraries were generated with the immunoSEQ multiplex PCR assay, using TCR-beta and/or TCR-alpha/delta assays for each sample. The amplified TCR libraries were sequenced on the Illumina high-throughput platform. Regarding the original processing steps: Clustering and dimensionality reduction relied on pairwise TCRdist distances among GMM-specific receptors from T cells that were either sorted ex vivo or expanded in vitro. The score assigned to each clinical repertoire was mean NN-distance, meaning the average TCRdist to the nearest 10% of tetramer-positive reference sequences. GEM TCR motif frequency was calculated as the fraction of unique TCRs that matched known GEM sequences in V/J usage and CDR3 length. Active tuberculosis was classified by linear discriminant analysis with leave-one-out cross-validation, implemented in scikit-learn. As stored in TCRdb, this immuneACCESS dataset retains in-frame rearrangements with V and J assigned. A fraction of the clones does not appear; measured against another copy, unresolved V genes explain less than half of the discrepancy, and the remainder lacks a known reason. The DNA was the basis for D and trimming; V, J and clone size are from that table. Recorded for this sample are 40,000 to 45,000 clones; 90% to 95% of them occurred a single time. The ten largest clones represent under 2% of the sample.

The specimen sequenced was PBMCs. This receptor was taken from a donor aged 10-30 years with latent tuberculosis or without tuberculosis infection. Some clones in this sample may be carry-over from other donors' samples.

At the DNA level, the sequence is TGTGCCAGCAGTTTAGGACCGCGTTCAGGGGTCTTGCGGTATGGCTACACCTTC. Its protein product is CASSLGPRSGVLRYGYTF. This sequence uses TRBV27 and TRBJ1-2; matching of 6 bases hints at TRBD1 as the D gene. At the junction V is shortened by 2 bases and J by 5 bases, with 24 bases in between. CDR1 and CDR2, per the germline V gene (reference sequence), are MNHEY and SMNVEV. Including cysteine and phenylalanine, the CDR3 has 18 amino acids. Only the CDR3 DNA is retained, 54 bases long and in frame from the first base.